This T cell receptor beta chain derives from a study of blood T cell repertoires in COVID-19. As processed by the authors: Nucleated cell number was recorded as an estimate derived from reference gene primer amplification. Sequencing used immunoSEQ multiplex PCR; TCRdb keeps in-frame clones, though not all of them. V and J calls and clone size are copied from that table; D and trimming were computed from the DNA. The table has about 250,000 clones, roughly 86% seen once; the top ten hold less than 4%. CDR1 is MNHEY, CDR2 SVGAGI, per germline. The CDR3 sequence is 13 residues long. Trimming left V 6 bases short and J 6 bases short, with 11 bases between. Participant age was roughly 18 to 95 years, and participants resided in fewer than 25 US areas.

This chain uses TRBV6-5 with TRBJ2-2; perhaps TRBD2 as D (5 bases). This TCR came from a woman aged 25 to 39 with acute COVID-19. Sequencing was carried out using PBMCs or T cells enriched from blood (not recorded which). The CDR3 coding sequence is TGTGCCAGCAGGCCAACTAGTTCCGGGGAGCTGTTTTTT. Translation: CASRPTSSGELFF.